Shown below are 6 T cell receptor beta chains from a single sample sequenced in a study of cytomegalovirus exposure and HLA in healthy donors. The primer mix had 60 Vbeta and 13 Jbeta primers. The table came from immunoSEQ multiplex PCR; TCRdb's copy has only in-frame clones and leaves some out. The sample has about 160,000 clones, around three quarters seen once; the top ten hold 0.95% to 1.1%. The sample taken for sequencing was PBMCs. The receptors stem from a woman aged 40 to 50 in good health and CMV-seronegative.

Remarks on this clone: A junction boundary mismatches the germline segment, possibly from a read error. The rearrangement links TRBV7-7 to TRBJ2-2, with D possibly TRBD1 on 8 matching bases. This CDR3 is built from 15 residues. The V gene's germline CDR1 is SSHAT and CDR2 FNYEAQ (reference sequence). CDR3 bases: TGTGCTAGCAGCCCCGAACAGGGGGGGGCCGGGGAGCTGTTTTTT. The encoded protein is CASSPEQGGAGELFF. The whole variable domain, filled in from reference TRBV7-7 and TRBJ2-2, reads GAGVSQSPRYKVTKRGQDVTLRCDPISSHATLYWYQQALGQGPEFLTYFNYEAQPDKSGLPSDRFSAERPEGSISTLTIQRTEQRDSAMYRCASSPEQGGAGELFFGEGSRLTVL.

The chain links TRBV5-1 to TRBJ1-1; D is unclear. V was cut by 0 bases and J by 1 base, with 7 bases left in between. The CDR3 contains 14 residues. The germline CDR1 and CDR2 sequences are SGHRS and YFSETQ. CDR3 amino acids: CASSLGSTNTEAFF. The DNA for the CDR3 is TGCGCCAGCAGCTTGGGGAGTACGAACACTGAAGCTTTCTTT.

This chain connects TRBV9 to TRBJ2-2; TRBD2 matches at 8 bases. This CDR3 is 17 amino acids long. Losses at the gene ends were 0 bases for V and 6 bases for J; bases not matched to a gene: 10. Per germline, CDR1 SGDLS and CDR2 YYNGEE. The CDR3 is CASSVDETGGHPGELFF. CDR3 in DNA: TGTGCCAGCAGCGTAGACGAGACGGGAGGGCATCCCGGGGAGCTGTTTTTT. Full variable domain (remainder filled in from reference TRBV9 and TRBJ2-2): DSGVTQTPKHLITATGQRVTLRCSPRSGDLSVYWYQQSLDQGLQFLIQYYNGEERAKGNILERFSAQQFPDLHSELNLSSLELGDSALYFCASSVDETGGHPGELFFGEGSRLTVL.

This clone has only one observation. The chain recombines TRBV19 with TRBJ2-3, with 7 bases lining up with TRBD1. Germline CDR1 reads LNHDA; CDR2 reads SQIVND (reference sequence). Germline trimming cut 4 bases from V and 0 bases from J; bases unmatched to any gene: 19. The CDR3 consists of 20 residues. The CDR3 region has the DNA TGTGCCAGTAGTACCGGGACAGATCACAACTTCCTAACTAGCACAGATACGCAGTATTTT. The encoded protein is CASSTGTDHNFLTSTDTQYF. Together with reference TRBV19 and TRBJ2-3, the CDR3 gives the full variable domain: DGGITQSPKYLFRKEGQNVTLSCEQNLNHDAMYWYRQDPGQGLRLIYYSQIVNDFQKGDIAEGYSVSREKKESFPLTVTSAQKNPTAFYLCASSTGTDHNFLTSTDTQYFGPGTRLTVL.

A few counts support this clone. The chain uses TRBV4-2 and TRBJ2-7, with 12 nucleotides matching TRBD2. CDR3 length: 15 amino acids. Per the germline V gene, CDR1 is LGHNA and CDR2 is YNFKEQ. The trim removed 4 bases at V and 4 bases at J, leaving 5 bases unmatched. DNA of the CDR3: TGTGCCAGCAGCCTGACTAGCGGGAGTGGTTACGAGCAGTACTTC. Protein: CASSLTSGSGYEQYF.

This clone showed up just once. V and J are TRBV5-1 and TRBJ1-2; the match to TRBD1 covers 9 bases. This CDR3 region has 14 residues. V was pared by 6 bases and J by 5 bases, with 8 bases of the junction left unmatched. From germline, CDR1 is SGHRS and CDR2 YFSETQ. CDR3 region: CASNEQGAGYGYTF. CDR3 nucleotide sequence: TGCGCCAGCAACGAACAGGGGGCGGGATATGGCTACACCTTC.